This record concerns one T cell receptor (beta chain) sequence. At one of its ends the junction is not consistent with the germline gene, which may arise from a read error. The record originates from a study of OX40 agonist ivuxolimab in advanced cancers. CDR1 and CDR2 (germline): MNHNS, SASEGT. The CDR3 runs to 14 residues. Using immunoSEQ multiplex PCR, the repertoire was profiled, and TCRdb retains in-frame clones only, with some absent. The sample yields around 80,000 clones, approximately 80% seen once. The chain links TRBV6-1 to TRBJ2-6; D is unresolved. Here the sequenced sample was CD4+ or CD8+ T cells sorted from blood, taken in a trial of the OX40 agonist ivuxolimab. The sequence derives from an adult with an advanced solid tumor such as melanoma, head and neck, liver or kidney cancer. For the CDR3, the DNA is TGTGCCAGCAGCGAAGCTAGTGGGGCCAACGTCCTGACTTTC. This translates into CASSEASGANVLTF.